The subject of this entry is one TCR beta chain. The antigen is undetermined. Amplified TCR beta CDR3 regions came from RNA transcripts. First-round RT-PCR targeting the TCR CDR3 was performed with the HTBI primer set. TCRdb re-derived calls from the multiplex PCR reads in MiXCR, one entry per CDR3 protein. The repertoire consists of hundreds of thousands of distinct CDR3 sequences, with roughly 21% occurring once and the leading ten covering less than 55%. Each ophthalmopathy patient scored at least 3 on the Clinical Activity Score and at least 4 on NOSPECS grade, with duration under 3 months. Cells are PBMCs isolated from around 9.4 ml of fresh blood. These data belong to a study of T cells in Graves' hyperthyroidism and ophthalmopathy. Regarding the study as a whole: Ophthalmopathy got predicted by the model a median approximately 6.4 months before its onset.

The J segment lost 3 bases and the V segment lost 5 bases, leaving 6 bases of the junction unmatched. The CDR3 has 15 amino acids. Per germline, CDR1 MGHDK and CDR2 SYGVNS. This clonotype was sampled from a man aged 40-49 years with Graves' ophthalmopathy. Sequenced material: blood. The rearrangement uses TRBV25-1 and TRBJ2-1, with TRBD1 matching over 8 bases. The CDR3 spells CASSSDRDLYNEQFF. In DNA form, the CDR3 reads TGTGCCAGCAGTTCGGACAGGGACCTCTACAATGAGCAGTTCTTC. The full variable domain, in which reference TRBV25-1 and TRBJ2-1 provide the parts outside the CDR3, is EADIYQTPRYLVIGTGKKITLECSQTMGHDKMYWYQQDPGMELHLIHYSYGVNSTEKGDLSSESTVSRIRTEHFPLTLESARPSHTSQYLCASSSDRDLYNEQFFGPGTRLTVL.